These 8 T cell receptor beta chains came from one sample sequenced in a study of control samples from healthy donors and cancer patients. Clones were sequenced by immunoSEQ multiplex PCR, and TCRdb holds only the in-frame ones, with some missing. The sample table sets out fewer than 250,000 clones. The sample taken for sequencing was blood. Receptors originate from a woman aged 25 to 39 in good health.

CDR3 sequence reads: CASSLNSEAFF. In DNA form, the CDR3 reads TGTGCCAGCAGCTTAAATTCTGAAGCTTTCTTT. The chain uses TRBV7-9 and TRBJ1-1; D gene uncertain. CDR1 is SEHNR, CDR2 FQNEAQ, per germline (reference sequence). The CDR3 loop spans 11 amino acids. V shed 2 bases and J shed 6 bases, with 4 bases lying between them.

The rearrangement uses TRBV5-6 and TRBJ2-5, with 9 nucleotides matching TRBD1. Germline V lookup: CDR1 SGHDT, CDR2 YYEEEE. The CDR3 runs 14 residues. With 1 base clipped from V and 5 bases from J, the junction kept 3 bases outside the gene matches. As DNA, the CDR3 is TGTGCCAGCAGCTTGACAGGGGGCAGGGAGACCCAGTACTTC. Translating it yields CASSLTGGRETQYF. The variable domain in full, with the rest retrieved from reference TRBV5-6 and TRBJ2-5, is DAGVTQSPTHLIKTRGQQVTLRCSPKSGHDTVSWYQQALGQGPQFIFQYYEEEERQRGNFPDRFSGHQFPNYSSELNVNALLLGDSALYLCASSLTGGRETQYFGPGTRLLVL.

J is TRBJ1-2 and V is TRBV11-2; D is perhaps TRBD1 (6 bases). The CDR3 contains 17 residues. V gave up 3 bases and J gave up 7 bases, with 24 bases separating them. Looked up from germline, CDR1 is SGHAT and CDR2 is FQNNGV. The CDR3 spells CASSFKRGQGRMGGYTF. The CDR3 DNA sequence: TGTGCCAGCAGCTTTAAGAGGGGACAAGGGAGGATGGGTGGCTACACCTTC.

The CDR3 sequence: CASSLSGVGNTIYF. In DNA, the CDR3 is TGTGCCAGCAGCTTATCAGGGGTCGGAAACACCATATATTTT. The rearrangement joins TRBV7-3 to TRBJ1-3; possibly TRBD1 for D (6 bases). V lost 2 bases, J lost 4 bases, and 9 bases lay in between. The CDR3 is made up of 14 amino acids. Germline V gives CDR1 SGHTA, CDR2 FQGTGA.

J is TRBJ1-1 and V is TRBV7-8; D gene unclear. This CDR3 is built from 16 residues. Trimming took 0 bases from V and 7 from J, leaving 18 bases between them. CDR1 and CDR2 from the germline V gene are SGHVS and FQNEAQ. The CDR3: CASSLAHRSKSLEAFF. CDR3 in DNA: TGTGCCAGCAGCTTAGCGCACAGATCAAAGAGCCTTGAAGCTTTCTTT.

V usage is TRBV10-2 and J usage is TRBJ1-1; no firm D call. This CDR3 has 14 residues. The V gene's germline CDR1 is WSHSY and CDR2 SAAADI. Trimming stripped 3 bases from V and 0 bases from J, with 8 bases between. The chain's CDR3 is CASSEDYMNTEAFF. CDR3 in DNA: TGCGCCAGCAGTGAAGATTACATGAACACTGAAGCTTTCTTT.

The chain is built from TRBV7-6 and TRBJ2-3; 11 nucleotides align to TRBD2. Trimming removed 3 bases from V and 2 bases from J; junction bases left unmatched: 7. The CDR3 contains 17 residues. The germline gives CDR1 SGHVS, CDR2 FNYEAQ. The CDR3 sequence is CASSLSTSGASTDTQYF. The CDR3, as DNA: TGTGCCAGCAGCTTGTCGACTAGCGGGGCGTCCACAGATACGCAGTATTTT.

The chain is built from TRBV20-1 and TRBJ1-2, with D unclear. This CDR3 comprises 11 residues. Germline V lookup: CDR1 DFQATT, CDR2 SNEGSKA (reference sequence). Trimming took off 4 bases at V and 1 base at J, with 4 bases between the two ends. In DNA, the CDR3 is TGCAGTGCTACGGATAACTATGGCTACACCTTC. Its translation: CSATDNYGYTF.